This T cell receptor (beta chain) was observed in a study of T cells in Graves' hyperthyroidism and ophthalmopathy. Amplified regions were TCR beta CDR3 sequences from RNA transcripts. The HTBI primer set was used in a first-round RT-PCR of the TCR CDR3. TCRdb called the multiplex PCR reads again in MiXCR, with one record for every CDR3 protein. The repertoire holds 450,000 to 600,000 distinct CDR3 sequences, approximately 14% seen once, with approximately 13% in the top ten. The table lists this clonotype with many counts. The length of the CDR3 is 19 residues. Trimming cost V 8 bases and J 0 bases, with 26 bases left between them.

V gene TRBV12-3 or TRBV12-4 combines with J gene TRBJ2-1; possible D gene TRBD2, 7 bases. Sequencing was done on a sample of blood. This sequence originates from a woman between 35 and 50 years old with Graves' hyperthyroidism. CDR3 in amino acids: CASRQLGGAYDSSYNEQFF. The CDR3 coding sequence is TGTGCCAGCCGTCAGTTAGGGGGGGCCTATGATAGCTCCTACAATGAGCAGTTCTTC.